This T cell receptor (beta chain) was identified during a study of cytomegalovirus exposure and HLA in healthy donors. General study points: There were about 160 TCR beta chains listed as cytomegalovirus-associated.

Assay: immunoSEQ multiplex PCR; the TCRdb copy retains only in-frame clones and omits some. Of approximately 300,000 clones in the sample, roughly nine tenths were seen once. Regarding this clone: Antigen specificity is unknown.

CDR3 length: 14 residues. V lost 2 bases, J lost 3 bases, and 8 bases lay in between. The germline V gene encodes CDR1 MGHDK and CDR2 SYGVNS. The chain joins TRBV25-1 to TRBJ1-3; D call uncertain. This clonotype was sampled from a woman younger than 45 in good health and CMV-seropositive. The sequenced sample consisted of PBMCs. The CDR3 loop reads CASSERNGGNTIYF. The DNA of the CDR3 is TGTGCCAGCAGTGAACGAAACGGTGGAAACACCATATATTTT. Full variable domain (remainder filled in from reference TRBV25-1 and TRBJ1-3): EADIYQTPRYLVIGTGKKITLECSQTMGHDKMYWYQQDPGMELHLIHYSYGVNSTEKGDLSSESTVSRIRTEHFPLTLESARPSHTSQYLCASSERNGGNTIYFGEGSWLTVV.